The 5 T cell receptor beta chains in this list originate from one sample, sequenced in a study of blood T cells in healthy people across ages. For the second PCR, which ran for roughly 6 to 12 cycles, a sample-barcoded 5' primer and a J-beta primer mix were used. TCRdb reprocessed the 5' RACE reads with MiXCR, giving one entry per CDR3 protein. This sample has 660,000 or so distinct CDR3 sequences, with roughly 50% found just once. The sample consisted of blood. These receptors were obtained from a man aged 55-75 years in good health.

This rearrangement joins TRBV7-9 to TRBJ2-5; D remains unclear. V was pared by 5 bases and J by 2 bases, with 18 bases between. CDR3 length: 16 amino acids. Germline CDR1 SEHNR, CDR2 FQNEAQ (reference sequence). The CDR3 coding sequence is TGTGCCAGCAGCAATAGAGTGGGCGGCGTGCAAGAGACCCAGTACTTC. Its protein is CASSNRVGGVQETQYF. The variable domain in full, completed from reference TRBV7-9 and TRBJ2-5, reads DTGVSQNPRHKITKRGQNVTFRCDPISEHNRLYWYRQTLGQGPEFLTYFQNEAQLEKSRLLSDRFSAERPKGSFSTLEIQRTEQGDSAMYLCASSNRVGGVQETQYFGPGTRLLVL.

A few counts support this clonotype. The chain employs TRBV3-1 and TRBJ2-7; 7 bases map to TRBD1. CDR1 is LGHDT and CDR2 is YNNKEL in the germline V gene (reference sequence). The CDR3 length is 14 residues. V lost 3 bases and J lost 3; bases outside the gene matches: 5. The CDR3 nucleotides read TGTGCCAGCAGCCAGGTACAGGGGAACTACGAGCAGTACTTC. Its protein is CASSQVQGNYEQYF.

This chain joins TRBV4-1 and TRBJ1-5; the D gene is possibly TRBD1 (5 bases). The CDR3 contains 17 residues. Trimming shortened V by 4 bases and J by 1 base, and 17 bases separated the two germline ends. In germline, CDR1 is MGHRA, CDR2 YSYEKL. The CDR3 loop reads CASSRGTTALSNQPQHF. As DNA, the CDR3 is TGCGCCAGCAGCCGCGGGACGACAGCCTTAAGCAATCAGCCCCAGCATTTT.

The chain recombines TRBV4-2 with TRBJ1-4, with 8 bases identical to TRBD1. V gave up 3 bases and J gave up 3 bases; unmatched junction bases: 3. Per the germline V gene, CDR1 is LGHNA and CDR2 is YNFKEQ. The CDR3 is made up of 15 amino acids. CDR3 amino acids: CASSQEGQANEKLFF. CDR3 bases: TGTGCCAGCAGCCAGGAGGGACAGGCTAATGAAAAACTGTTTTTT.

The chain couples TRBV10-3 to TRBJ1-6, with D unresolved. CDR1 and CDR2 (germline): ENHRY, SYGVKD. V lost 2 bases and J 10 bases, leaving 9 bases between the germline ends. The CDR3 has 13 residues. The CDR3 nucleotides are TGTGCCATCAGTGAGGGGCCCGTCTCACCCCTCCACTTT. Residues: CAISEGPVSPLHF.